Each of the 9 T cell receptor beta chains below was sequenced from the same sample in a study of control samples from healthy donors and cancer patients (dated by TCRdb to about 2020). The library was built by means of the immunoSEQ multiplex PCR assay. The immuneACCESS repertoire file appears here via TCRdb, limited to in-frame rearrangements. These files lack a portion of the clones; in checked studies, under half of the deficit traces to unresolved V genes, and the cause of the others is not known. Counted in this sample were about 120,000 clones; 92% of them appeared once. 5.5% to 7% of the sample is held by the ten biggest clonotypes. The sample taken for sequencing was blood. These receptors came from a man between 18 and 35 years old in good health.

This CDR3 reads CASSLRFRTNEQFF. The DNA for the CDR3 is TGTGCCAGCAGCTTAAGGTTCAGGACCAATGAGCAGTTCTTC. The chain recombines TRBV7-9 with TRBJ2-1; D gene uncertain. The CDR3 is 14 residues long. V lost 2 bases to trimming and J lost 6 bases, with 11 bases between them. The germline gives CDR1 SEHNR, CDR2 FQNEAQ (reference sequence).

V gene TRBV19 combines with J gene TRBJ1-4, with D unresolved. The CDR3 is 13 residues long. Germline CDR1 reads LNHDA; CDR2 reads SQIVND (reference sequence). The ends were cut back, 5 bases at V and 8 bases at J, with 12 bases in the middle. The CDR3 loop reads CASSAPPREKLFF. The CDR3 DNA reads TGTGCCAGTAGTGCCCCACCACGAGAAAAACTGTTTTTT.

This clone came up once. The V and J genes are TRBV10-3 and TRBJ2-5, with TRBD1 as a possible D gene (5 bases). Per germline, CDR1 ENHRY and CDR2 SYGVKD. The CDR3 spans 15 residues. V was clipped by 0 bases and J by 5 bases, with 13 bases between them. For the CDR3, the DNA is TGTGCCATCAGTGAGTCTAGGGGAACTCTGGAGACCCAGTACTTC. Encoded protein: CAISESRGTLETQYF.

This clone was counted a single time. The chain carries TRBV5-6 and TRBJ1-2; no clear D gene. The CDR3 has 12 amino acids. Trimming pared 1 base from V and 5 bases from J, leaving 6 bases between. CDR1 is SGHDT, CDR2 YYEEEE, per germline. CDR3 DNA sequence: TGTGCCAGCAGCTTGCCAGAGTATGGCTACACCTTC. Its translation: CASSLPEYGYTF.

This CDR3 reads CSASVTGDYEQYF. The CDR3 DNA reads TGCAGTGCTAGTGTAACAGGGGACTACGAGCAGTACTTC. V and J are TRBV20-1 and TRBJ2-7; 7 bases fit TRBD1. Germline V gene lookup returns CDR1 DFQATT and CDR2 SNEGSKA (reference sequence). Germline trimming cut 3 bases from V and 3 bases from J; bases unmatched to any gene: 5. The CDR3 loop spans 13 amino acids.

The table lists this clone with a count of one. J is TRBJ1-1 and V is TRBV2; D is uncertain. The V gene's germline CDR1 is SNHLY and CDR2 FYNNEI. The CDR3 extends over 11 amino acids. Trimming stripped 2 bases from V and 10 bases from J, with 8 bases between. The CDR3 is CASSESGGAFF. In DNA form, the CDR3 reads TGTGCCAGCAGTGAATCGGGTGGAGCTTTCTTT.

The CDR3 nucleotides read TGTGCCAGCAGCTTTGTGGGAGTCGGGCAGCCCCAGCATTTT. Translated: CASSFVGVGQPQHF. The genes are TRBV11-2 and TRBJ1-5; D is unresolved. CDR1 is SGHAT and CDR2 is FQNNGV in the germline V gene. The CDR3 is 14 amino acids. V lost 3 bases and J lost 7, with 13 bases in between.

The chain uses TRBV29-1 and TRBJ2-7; 9 bases map to TRBD1. The germline gives CDR1 SQVTM, CDR2 ANQGSEA. The J segment lost 7 bases and the V segment lost 6 bases, leaving 10 bases of the junction unmatched. The CDR3 is made up of 13 amino acids. CDR3 amino acids: CSVAGQGSGEQYF. The CDR3 DNA reads as TGCAGCGTCGCGGGACAGGGTTCGGGGGAGCAGTACTTC.

The chain uses TRBV3-1 (or the pseudogene TRBV3-2) and TRBJ2-1; 8 bases are a match to TRBD1. Germline-derived CDR1 and CDR2 are LGHDT and YNNKEL (reference sequence). The CDR3 runs 19 residues. The V and J ends lost 1 base and 0 bases, in that order; junction bases with no gene match: 11. CDR3: CASSQVGQGGGSSYNEQFF. The CDR3 DNA reads as TGTGCCAGCAGCCAAGTTGGACAGGGTGGCGGAAGCTCCTACAATGAGCAGTTCTTC.